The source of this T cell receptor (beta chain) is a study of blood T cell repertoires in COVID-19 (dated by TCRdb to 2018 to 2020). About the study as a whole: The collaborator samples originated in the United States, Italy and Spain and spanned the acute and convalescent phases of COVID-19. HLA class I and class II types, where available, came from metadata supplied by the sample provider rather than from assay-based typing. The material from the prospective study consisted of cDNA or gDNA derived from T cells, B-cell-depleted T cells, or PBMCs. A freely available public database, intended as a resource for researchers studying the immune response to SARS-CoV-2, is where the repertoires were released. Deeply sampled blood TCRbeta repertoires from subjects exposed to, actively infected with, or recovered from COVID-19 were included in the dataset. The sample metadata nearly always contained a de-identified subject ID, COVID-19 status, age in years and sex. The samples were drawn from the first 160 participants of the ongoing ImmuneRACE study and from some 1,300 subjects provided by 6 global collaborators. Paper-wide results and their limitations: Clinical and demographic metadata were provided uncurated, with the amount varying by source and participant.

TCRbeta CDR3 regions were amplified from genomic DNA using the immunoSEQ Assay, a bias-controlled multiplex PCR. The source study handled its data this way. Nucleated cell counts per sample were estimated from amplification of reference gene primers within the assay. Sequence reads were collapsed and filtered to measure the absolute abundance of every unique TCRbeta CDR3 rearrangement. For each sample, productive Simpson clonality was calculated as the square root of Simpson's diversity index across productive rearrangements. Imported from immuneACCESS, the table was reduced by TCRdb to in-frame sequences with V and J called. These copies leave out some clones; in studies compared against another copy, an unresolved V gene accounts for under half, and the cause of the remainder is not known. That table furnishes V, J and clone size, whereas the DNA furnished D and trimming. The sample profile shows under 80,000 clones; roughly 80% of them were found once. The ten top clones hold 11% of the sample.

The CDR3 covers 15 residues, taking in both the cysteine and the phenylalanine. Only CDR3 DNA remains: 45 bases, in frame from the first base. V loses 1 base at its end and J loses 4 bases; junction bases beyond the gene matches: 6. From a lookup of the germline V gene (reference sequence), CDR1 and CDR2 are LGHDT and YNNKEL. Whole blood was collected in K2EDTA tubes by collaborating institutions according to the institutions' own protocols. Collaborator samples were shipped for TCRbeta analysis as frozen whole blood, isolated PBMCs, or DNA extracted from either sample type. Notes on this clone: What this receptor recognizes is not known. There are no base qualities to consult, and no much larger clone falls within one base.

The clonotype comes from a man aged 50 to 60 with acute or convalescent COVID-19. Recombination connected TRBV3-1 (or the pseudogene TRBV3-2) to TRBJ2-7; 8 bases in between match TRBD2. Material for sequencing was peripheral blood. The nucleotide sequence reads TGTGCCAGCAGCCAAGCCAGCGGGAGTTCTTACGAGCAGTACTTC. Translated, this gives CASSQASGSSYEQYF.